This TCR beta chain was identified during a study of identical twins. Study-level points and caveats: Cord blood beta clonotypes that were abundant carried fewer insertions, and memory repertoires showed no such trend.

This clonotype was counted between two and nine times. Its cognate antigen is unknown. V shed 1 base, J shed 7 bases, and the junction held 9 bases outside the gene matches. CDR3 length equals 16 residues. Germline assignment: CDR1 MGHDK and CDR2 SYGVNS. MiXCR, applied by TCRdb to the 5' RACE reads, yields one record per CDR3 protein. Seen here are around 690,000 distinct CDR3 sequences, around 20% observed once, and the top ten hold 4% to 5.5%. Every one of the donors was a healthy Caucasian. Separately, the same data were catalogued under a study of T cells expressing NK-cell markers. That study reports: In sorted CD3+CD56+NKG2C+, CD3+CD56+NKG2C- and CD3+CD56-NKG2C+ T cells, TCR beta repertoires were obtained.

The chain recombines TRBV25-1 with TRBJ2-1; TRBD2 agrees at 8 bases. The sequence was obtained from a young woman in good health. The sequenced sample consisted of PBMCs. The CDR3: CASSESSRGAGNEQFF. In DNA form, the CDR3 reads TGTGCCAGCAGTGAATCCTCGCGGGGGGCCGGGAATGAGCAGTTCTTC. Complete variable domain (other parts from reference TRBV25-1 and TRBJ2-1): EADIYQTPRYLVIGTGKKITLECSQTMGHDKMYWYQQDPGMELHLIHYSYGVNSTEKGDLSSESTVSRIRTEHFPLTLESARPSHTSQYLCASSESSRGAGNEQFFGPGTRLTVL.